The source of this T cell receptor beta chain is a study of shared T cell receptors in the human thymus. Repertoires were generated with immunoSEQ multiplex PCR, while TCRdb's copy carries only in-frame clones and drops some. The sample includes roughly 550,000 clones, around 82% of them seen just once. This sample also appeared in a second study, on human thymus T cells. That report notes: Obtained as resections during corrective heart surgery, the thymus tissue was then studied. What appeared biased in thymic and blood repertoires was the usage of V and J genes.

This clonotype was sampled from a boy younger than two with a congenital heart defect. The sample taken for sequencing was thymocytes.

CDR3 in DNA: TGTGCTAGTGGTTTGTCTCGAAGCCTTGCAACTAATGAAAAACTGTTTTTT. Protein sequence: CASGLSRSLATNEKLFF. The V and J genes are TRBV12-5 and TRBJ1-4; D call uncertain. V lost 2 bases and J 0 bases, leaving 13 bases between the germline ends. In germline, CDR1 is LGHNT, CDR2 FRNRAP. CDR3 length: 17 amino acids. The entire variable domain, with the rest obtained from reference TRBV12-5 and TRBJ1-4, is as follows: DARVTQTPRHKVTEMGQEVTMRCQPILGHNTVFWYRQTMMQGLELLAYFRNRAPLDDSGMPKDRFSAEMPDATLATLKIQPSEPRDSAVYFCASGLSRSLATNEKLFFGSGTQLSVL.